The clone carrying this T cell receptor beta chain was recorded once. No antigen is known for it. This record comes from a study of CD8+ T cells in alopecia areata. Study as a whole: Tofacitinib therapy took 6 to 18 months; 6 months off drug came after. Overall study results and limits: On tofacitinib, scalp and blood still held many of the expanded lesional clones.

Extraction and reverse transcription of RNA yielded cDNA as the sequencing template. Assay: immunoSEQ multiplex PCR; the TCRdb copy retains only in-frame clones and omits some. Here the sample spans 100,000 to 120,000 clones, roughly 50% being singletons. Treatment meaning: oral pan-JAK inhibitor, 5-10 mg twice daily. This CDR3 has 14 residues. V lost 11 bases to trimming and J lost 8 bases, with 24 bases between them. Germline loops: CDR1 SEHNR, CDR2 FQNEAQ (reference sequence). The rearrangement uses TRBV7-9 and TRBJ1-1; no definite D call. The receptor was isolated from a human donor with alopecia areata. This specimen was CD4+ T cells sorted from blood, taken at week 24, from a patient treated with tofacitinib. The DNA for the CDR3 is TGTGCCTCAGCATTGGCAGGCCTAAGCGGAGAAGCTTTCTTT. Residues: CASALAGLSGEAFF. Full variable domain (remainder filled in from reference TRBV7-9 and TRBJ1-1): DTGVSQNPRHKITKRGQNVTFRCDPISEHNRLYWYRQTLGQGPEFLTYFQNEAQLEKSRLLSDRFSAERPKGSFSTLEIQRTEQGDSAMYLCASALAGLSGEAFFGQGTRLTVV.